These 5 T cell receptor beta chains were sequenced from one sample in a study of breast tumors, draining lymph nodes, adjacent tissues. Samples came from axillary lymph nodes draining the breast cancer. MiXCR, applied by TCRdb to the multiplex PCR reads, yields one record per CDR3 protein. The data show 150,000 to 200,000 distinct CDR3 sequences, with 25% to 40% seen just once and about 4.5% held by the top ten. Sequenced material: axillary lymph node tissue. The receptors were sampled from a female donor with breast cancer. Some clones in this sample may be carry-over from other donors' samples.

In this sample, this clonotype turned up many times. The chain is built from TRBV12-3 or TRBV12-4 and TRBJ1-5, with D perhaps matching TRBD1 (5 bases). The V gene lost 0 bases and the J gene lost 2 bases, with 8 bases spanning the gap. The CDR3 consists of 15 residues. The CDR3 nucleotides read TGTGCCAGCAGTTTAGCGGGACTCGGCAATCAGCCCCAGCATTTT. This encodes CASSLAGLGNQPQHF.

The chain has TRBV7-2 and TRBJ2-7; 8 bases align to TRBD1. After removal of 5 bases from V and 7 bases from J, the junction contained 7 bases not matched to a gene. CDR1 SGHTA and CDR2 FQGNSA come from the germline V gene. This CDR3 region has 13 residues. CDR3 sequence: CASSHRGEREQYF. The CDR3 nucleotides read TGTGCCAGCAGCCACAGGGGGGAGAGGGAGCAGTACTTC.

This sequence joins TRBV7-2 and TRBJ2-3; 9 bases line up with TRBD1. The germline V gene has CDR1 SGHTA and CDR2 FQGNSA. The trim removed 5 bases at V and 3 bases at J, leaving 6 bases unmatched. This CDR3 has 15 amino acids. In nucleotides, the CDR3 is TGTGCCAGCAGCCCGAGACAGGGGGAAACAGATACGCAGTATTTT. This codes for CASSPRQGETDTQYF.

With respect to this clonotype: A read error is possible here, since a much larger clone lies one base away. This chain uses TRBV12-3 or TRBV12-4 with TRBJ2-5; the D is unclear. CDR3 length: 16 amino acids. In DNA, the CDR3 is TGTGCTAGTGGTTTGGTATTAAGTAGGGAACGAGAGACCCAGTACTTC. Amino acid sequence: CASGLVLSRERETQYF.

Ten or more counts support this clonotype. The chain recombines TRBV20-1 with TRBJ2-7, with TRBD2 matching 10 bases. This CDR3 is built from 14 residues. The germline V gene encodes CDR1 DFQATT and CDR2 SNEGSKA (reference sequence). Trimming removed 4 bases from V and 0 bases from J; junction bases left unmatched: 3. The CDR3 is CSAITSGASYEQYF. The CDR3 region has the DNA TGCAGTGCTATCACTAGCGGGGCCTCCTACGAGCAGTACTTC.